This T cell receptor (beta chain) was retrieved from a study of regulatory T cells in long-lasting Graves disease. Study outcomes and limitations: Persistent patients had more shared public clonotypes (under 3,000) than new patients (approximately 920).

With iRepertoire HTBI primers and Arm-PCR of CDR3 regions, TCR beta libraries were built. In TCRdb, the multiplex PCR reads were re-called with MiXCR into one record per CDR3 protein. Of 620,000 or so distinct CDR3 sequences listed, 15% to 20% are singletons. After removal of 9 bases from V and 1 base from J, the junction contained 9 bases not matched to a gene. CDR3 length: 14 residues. CDR1 is LNHNV and CDR2 is YYDKDF in the germline V gene (reference sequence). This clonotype was counted many times. Its antigen is unidentified. Time point meaning: newly diagnosed GD, antithyroid drugs for less than 3 months. PBMC-derived RNA was used for the TCR library. A blood draw put 8 to 10 milliliters of peripheral blood into EDTA tubes. Separately, the same data were catalogued under a study of T cells in Graves' hyperthyroidism and ophthalmopathy. This second report adds: Carried out on the TCR CDR3, a first-round RT-PCR used the HTBI primer set.

The chain joins TRBV15 to TRBJ2-7; 7 bases agree with TRBD2. The clonotype originates from a woman aged 25-40 years with Graves disease. Here the sequenced sample was peripheral blood mononuclear cells (PBMCs), taken at new diagnosis, from a patient treated with antithyroid drugs. The CDR3 sequence is CATRGDYLSYEQYF. CDR3 nucleotide sequence: TGTGCCACGCGTGGGGACTACCTATCCTACGAGCAGTACTTC.